These T cell receptor beta chains were read from a single sample in a study of blood T cell repertoires in COVID-19. The table came from immunoSEQ multiplex PCR; TCRdb's copy has only in-frame clones and leaves some out. In the table there are approximately 200,000 clones, around 89% of which are singletons. Input material: PBMCs or T cells enriched from blood (not recorded which). The receptors originated from a man under 40 who had recovered from COVID-19. The CDR3 runs from the conserved cysteine through the conserved F or W. The D gene is left open where the match is weak. A row's size may be missing; if present it is once, few, many or a size class.

v_gene: TRBV25-1
j_gene: TRBJ2-1
abundance: .
d_gene: TRBD2
CDR3nt: TGTGCCAGCACCTCTAGCGGCCGGCCCTTCTTC
CDR3aa: CASTSSGRPFF

v_gene: TRBV19
j_gene: TRBJ2-7
abundance: .
d_gene: .
CDR3nt: TGTGCCAGTAGTAATTCCCGGACAGCAACCTACGAGCAGTACTTC
CDR3aa: CASSNSRTATYEQYF

v_gene: TRBV7-6
j_gene: TRBJ2-5
abundance: .
d_gene: TRBD2
CDR3nt: TGTGCCAGCAGCTTAGCGGCTAGCGGAGAACAAGAGACCCAGTACTTC
CDR3aa: CASSLAASGEQETQYF

v_gene: TRBV18
j_gene: TRBJ2-5
abundance: .
d_gene: TRBD2
CDR3nt: TGTGCCAGCTCACCCTCTAGCGGGTTGAAGGGGGAGACCCAGTACTTC
CDR3aa: CASSPSSGLKGETQYF

v_gene: TRBV24-1
j_gene: TRBJ1-1
abundance: .
d_gene: TRBD1
CDR3nt: TGTGCCACCAGTGACCTTAACAGGGGTGAAGCTTTCTTT
CDR3aa: CATSDLNRGEAFF

v_gene: TRBV2
j_gene: TRBJ2-4
abundance: .
d_gene: .
CDR3nt: TGTGCCAGCAGAAATCTAGCCAAAAACATTCAGTACTTC
CDR3aa: CASRNLAKNIQYF

v_gene: TRBV5-6
j_gene: TRBJ2-5
abundance: once
d_gene: TRBD2
CDR3nt: TGTGCCAGCAGCTTCATCGGGGGGGCCGAAGAGACCCAGTACTTC
CDR3aa: CASSFIGGAEETQYF

v_gene: TRBV5-8
j_gene: TRBJ1-1
abundance: .
d_gene: TRBD1
CDR3nt: TGTGCCAGCAGCGACGAACACAGGGGTACGGACACTGAAGCTTTCTTT
CDR3aa: CASSDEHRGTDTEAFF

v_gene: TRBV29-1
j_gene: TRBJ2-5
abundance: .
d_gene: TRBD2
CDR3nt: TGCAGCGTTGAGTCTGCGGGGGGGCCGGAGACCCAGTACTTC
CDR3aa: CSVESAGGPETQYF

v_gene: TRBV7-9
j_gene: TRBJ2-7
abundance: .
d_gene: .
CDR3nt: TGTGCCAGCAGCTTAGCGGAGTATAGCGAGCAGTACTTC
CDR3aa: CASSLAEYSEQYF

v_gene: TRBV12-3/TRBV12-4
j_gene: TRBJ2-7
abundance: .
d_gene: .
CDR3nt: TGTGCCAGCAGTTTAGGGGACAAATACGAGCAGTACTTC
CDR3aa: CASSLGDKYEQYF

v_gene: TRBV19
j_gene: TRBJ1-6
abundance: .
d_gene: .
CDR3nt: TGTGCCAGTAGGACGACAGTGCTAAATTCACCCCTCCACTTT
CDR3aa: CASRTTVLNSPLHF

v_gene: TRBV12-1
j_gene: TRBJ2-7
abundance: .
d_gene: .
CDR3nt: TGTGCCAGCAGCTTTGACAGGGTTGGTTCCTACGAGCAGTACTTC
CDR3aa: CASSFDRVGSYEQYF

v_gene: TRBV5-1
j_gene: TRBJ1-2
abundance: .
d_gene: TRBD1
CDR3nt: TGCGCCAGCAGCTTGATGGACAGGGCGGGTGGCTACACCTTC
CDR3aa: CASSLMDRAGGYTF

v_gene: TRBV25-1
j_gene: TRBJ1-1
abundance: once
d_gene: TRBD1
CDR3nt: TGTGCCAGCAGACAACCGGGACAGGGTGAAGCTTTCTTT
CDR3aa: CASRQPGQGEAFF

v_gene: TRBV5-1
j_gene: TRBJ2-3
abundance: .
d_gene: TRBD2
CDR3nt: TGCGCCAGCAGCTTTCTGACTAGCGGGTCCACAGATACGCAGTATTTT
CDR3aa: CASSFLTSGSTDTQYF

v_gene: TRBV6-6
j_gene: TRBJ1-2
abundance: once
d_gene: .
CDR3nt: TGTGCCAGCAGTTACTGGGGGGGAGACTATGGCTACACCTTC
CDR3aa: CASSYWGGDYGYTF

v_gene: TRBV19
j_gene: TRBJ1-6
abundance: .
d_gene: .
CDR3nt: TGTGCCAGTAGTATAGGTGCAGGCTGGGATTCACCCCTCCACTTT
CDR3aa: CASSIGAGWDSPLHF